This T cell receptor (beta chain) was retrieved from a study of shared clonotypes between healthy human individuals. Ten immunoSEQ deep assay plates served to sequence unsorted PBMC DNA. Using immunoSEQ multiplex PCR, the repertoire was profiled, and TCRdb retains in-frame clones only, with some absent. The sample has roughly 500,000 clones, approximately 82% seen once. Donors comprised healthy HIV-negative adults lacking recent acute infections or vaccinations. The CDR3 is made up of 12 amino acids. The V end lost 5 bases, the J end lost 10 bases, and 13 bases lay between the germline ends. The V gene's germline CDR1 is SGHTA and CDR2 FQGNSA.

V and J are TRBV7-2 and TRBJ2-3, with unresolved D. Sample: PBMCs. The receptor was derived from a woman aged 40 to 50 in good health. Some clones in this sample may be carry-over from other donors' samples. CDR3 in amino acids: CASSPFRRAQYF. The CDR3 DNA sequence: TGTGCCAGCAGCCCATTCCGCCGAGCGCAGTATTTT.